This T cell receptor beta chain emerged from a study of shared clonotypes between healthy human individuals. Overall study findings and caveats: When naive CD4 clonotypes were compared across a few donors, roughly 4.9% were shared.

The germline gives CDR1 MNHEY, CDR2 SMNVEV (reference sequence). The CDR3 is 13 amino acids. The ends were cut back, 8 bases at V and 2 bases at J, with 10 bases in the middle. In the case of this clone: What it recognizes is unknown.

In the naive CD8 group, cells lacked CD45RO and were positively selected for CCR7, so terminally differentiated effector memory CD45RA+ cells were left out. Generated by immunoSEQ multiplex PCR, the TCRdb table keeps only in-frame clones and is missing some. The table has about 680,000 clones, just over 90% seen once; the top ten hold 24%. The specimen was naive CD8+ T cells sorted from blood. The J gene is TRBJ1-5, the V gene TRBV27; D not resolved. The TCR comes from a man aged 25 to 40 in good health. The CDR3 DNA reads as TGTGCCAGCGGGTACGGGGGCAATCAGCCCCAGCATTTT. This codes for CASGYGGNQPQHF.